This T cell receptor (beta chain) was sequenced during a study of Tregs in tolerant kidney transplant recipients. Measured with immunoSEQ multiplex PCR; TCRdb has only the in-frame clones, and not every one. The sample has 100,000 to 120,000 clones, nearly 90% seen once; the top ten hold approximately 0.3%. Comment on this clone: No antigen is known for it.

With 4 bases clipped from V and 0 bases from J, the junction kept 8 bases outside the gene matches. The CDR3 totals 16 residues. Per the germline V gene, CDR1 is LGHNA and CDR2 is YNFKEQ. The study, taken as a whole, reports: Some patients' samples used different primers over time, so nucleotide sequences weren't comparable. The small number of patients limits these findings pending further validation. In tolerant patients, donor-specific Tregs outgrew total Tregs, suggesting antigen-driven expansion.

CD4+CD25+CD127- Tregs, CD4+CD25- non-Tregs, CD4 and CD8 cells were sorted. V usage is TRBV4-2 and J usage is TRBJ2-7, with 8 bases aligning to TRBD2. This receptor was taken from a human donor who received a combined kidney and bone marrow transplant. The material was CD4+ T cells from blood, obtained before the transplant. CDR3 in DNA: TGTGCCAGCAGCCGAACCGGGGGGGTTGACTCCTACGAGCAGTACTTC. It codes for CASSRTGGVDSYEQYF.